This TCR beta chain came from a study of blood T cell repertoires in COVID-19. The wider study: Acute-phase and convalescent COVID-19 samples originated in the United States, Italy and Spain. T cells, B-cell-depleted T cells, or PBMCs supplied cDNA or gDNA.

Trimming cost V 9 bases and J 4 bases, with 13 bases left between them. The CDR3 covers 13 residues. Germline V gene sequence: CDR1 ENHRY, CDR2 SYGVKD. Study processing details: The authors estimated nucleated cell counts from reference gene primer amplification. Repertoires were generated with immunoSEQ multiplex PCR, while TCRdb's copy carries only in-frame clones and drops some. V and J calls and clone size are given by that table; D and trimming were obtained from the DNA. The sample contains nearly 95,000 clones, approximately 89% of which appear only once. Sequenced material: peripheral blood. The origin of this receptor is a human donor with acute or convalescent COVID-19. The donor label of this sample is uncertain. The gene calls are TRBV10-3 and TRBJ1-5, with D maybe TRBD1 (5 bases). Here the CDR3 DNA reads TGTGCCATTGGCGGGGGGTCAAATCAGCCCCAGCATTTT. It codes for CAIGGGSNQPQHF.